This T cell receptor beta chain appears in the sequencing data of a study of CD8+ T cells in alopecia areata. Extracted from the samples, RNA was reverse transcribed into cDNA to serve as the sequencing template. The assay was immunoSEQ multiplex PCR, and TCRdb's table has in-frame clones only and misses some. The table records around 250,000 clones, around 67% of them present only once. Germline CDR1 SGHDT, CDR2 YYEEEE. The CDR3 spans 14 residues. V shed 2 bases and J shed 1 base, with 9 bases lying between them. The chain has TRBV5-6 and TRBJ1-1, with D maybe TRBD1 (5 bases). The sample here was CD4+ T cells sorted from blood, taken at week 0. The receptor's source is a human donor with alopecia areata. For the CDR3, the DNA is TGTGCCAGCAGCTTTAACGGGGCGAACACTGAAGCTTTCTTT. This encodes CASSFNGANTEAFF.